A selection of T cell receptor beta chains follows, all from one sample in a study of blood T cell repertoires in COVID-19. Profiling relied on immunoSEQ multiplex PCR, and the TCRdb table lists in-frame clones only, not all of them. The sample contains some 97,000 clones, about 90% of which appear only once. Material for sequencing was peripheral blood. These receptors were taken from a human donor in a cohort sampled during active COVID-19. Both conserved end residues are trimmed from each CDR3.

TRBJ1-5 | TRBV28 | ASSLGQGFSSNQPQH
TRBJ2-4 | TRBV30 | AWTGVGKNIQY
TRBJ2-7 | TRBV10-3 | ASLRGQGVYEQY
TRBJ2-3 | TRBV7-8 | ASSRSYIAGVSTDTQY
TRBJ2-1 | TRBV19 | ASSILAGSSYNEQF
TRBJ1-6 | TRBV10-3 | AISNEGGWGANSPLH
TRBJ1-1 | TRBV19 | ASSTPSDRNTEAF
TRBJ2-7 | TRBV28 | ASRQGATLSSYEQY
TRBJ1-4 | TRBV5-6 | ASSDGVNEKLF
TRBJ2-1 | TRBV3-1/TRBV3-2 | ASSQEIGTSAKHI
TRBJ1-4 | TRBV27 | ASRPSGGREKLF
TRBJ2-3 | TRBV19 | ASSLIEGRGTDTQY
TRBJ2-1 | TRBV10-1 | ASSVLPGTSGSSEQF
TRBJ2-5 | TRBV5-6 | ASSLFIGTQY
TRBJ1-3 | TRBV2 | ASSAGAVNTIY
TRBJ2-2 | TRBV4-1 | ASSQPGRRNTGELF
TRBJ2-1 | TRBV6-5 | ASRQGRVYEQF
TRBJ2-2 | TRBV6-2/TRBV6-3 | ASSYQLARVTGELF
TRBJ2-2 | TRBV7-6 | ASSGTGVLHTGELF
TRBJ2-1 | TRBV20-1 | SASDNNEQF
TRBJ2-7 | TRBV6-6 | ASRGTVYHEQY
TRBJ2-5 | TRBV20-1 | SASATLPAGEETQY
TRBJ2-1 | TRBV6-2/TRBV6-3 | ASSYPITSGKNRNEQF
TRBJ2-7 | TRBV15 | ATSREGTGITHEQY
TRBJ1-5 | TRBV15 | ATSREGNQPQH
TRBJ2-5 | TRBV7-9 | ASSLRGGTGLQTQY
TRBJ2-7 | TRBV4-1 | ASSQGLAGTYEQY
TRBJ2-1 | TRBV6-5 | ATKGGPGVEQF
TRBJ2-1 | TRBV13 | ASSLTSGRSYNEQF
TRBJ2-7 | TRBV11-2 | ASSLVEGYEQY
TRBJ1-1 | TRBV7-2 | ASSLGSIEAF
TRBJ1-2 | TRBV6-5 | ASSSPGFGYT
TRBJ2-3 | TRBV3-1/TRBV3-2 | ASSQDRGSLTDTQY
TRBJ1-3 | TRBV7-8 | ASSLGRLNTIY
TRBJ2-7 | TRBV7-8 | ASSPTGQTYEQY
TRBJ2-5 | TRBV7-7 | ASSTGRGVKETQY